The sequence of this T cell receptor beta chain was determined in a study of cytomegalovirus exposure and HLA in healthy donors. Study overall: Counted in an early data release were about 85 million unique TCRs from HLA-typed donors. Notes on the study in general: The study flagged some 180 TCR beta chains as cytomegalovirus-associated.

60 Vbeta and 13 Jbeta primers were used in PCR. Measured with immunoSEQ multiplex PCR; TCRdb has only the in-frame clones, and not every one. Of about 200,000 clones detected, approximately 90% appear once; the ten largest clones hold 1.1%. Remarks on this clone: Its antigen is not known.

CDR3 length: 17 amino acids. Unmatched junction bases numbered 12, after V lost 8 bases and J lost 1 base. CDR1 and CDR2 (germline): GTSNPN, SVGIG (reference sequence). The rearrangement uses TRBV30 and TRBJ2-6, with 9 bases matching TRBD1. The source is a boy younger than 10 in good health and CMV-seronegative. The sample was PBMCs. This CDR3 is CALDRDRVSSGANVLTF. The CDR3, as DNA: TGTGCCCTGGACCGGGACAGGGTCTCTTCTGGGGCCAACGTCCTGACTTTC.